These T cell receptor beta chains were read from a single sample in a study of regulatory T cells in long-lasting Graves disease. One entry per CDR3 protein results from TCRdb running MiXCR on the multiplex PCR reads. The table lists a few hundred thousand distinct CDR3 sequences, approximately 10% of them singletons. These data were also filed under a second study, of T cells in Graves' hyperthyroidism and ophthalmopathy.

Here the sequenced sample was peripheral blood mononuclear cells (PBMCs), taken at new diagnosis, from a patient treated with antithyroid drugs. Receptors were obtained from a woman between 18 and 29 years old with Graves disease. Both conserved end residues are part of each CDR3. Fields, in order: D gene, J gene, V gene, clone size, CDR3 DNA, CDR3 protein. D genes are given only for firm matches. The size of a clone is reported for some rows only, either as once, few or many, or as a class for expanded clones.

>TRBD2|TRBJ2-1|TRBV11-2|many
TGTGCCAGCAGCCAACGGGGACTAGCGGTCAATGAGCAGTTCTTC
CASSQRGLAVNEQFF
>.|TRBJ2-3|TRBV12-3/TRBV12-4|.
TGTGCCAGCACCCAGTGGCTTAGCACAGATACGCAGTATTTT
CASTQWLSTDTQYF
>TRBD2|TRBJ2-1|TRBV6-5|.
TGTGCCAGCAGTTGGCCGCGTGGGGCGAGCGGGGGGGCCGTGTTGTACAATGAGCAGTTCTTC
CASSWPRGASGGAVLYNEQFF
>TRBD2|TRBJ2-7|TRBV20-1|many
TGCAGTGCTAGAGAACAGACTAGCGGGAGGTTCTACGAGCAGTACTTC
CSAREQTSGRFYEQYF
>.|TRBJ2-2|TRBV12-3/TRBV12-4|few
TGTGCCAGCAGTTCGGCAGGGAAGGGCACCGGGGAGCTGTTTTTT
CASSSAGKGTGELFF
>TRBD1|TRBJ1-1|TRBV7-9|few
TGTGCCAGCAGCCATTTAAGGGGGACAGAAAACACTGAAGCTTTCTTT
CASSHLRGTENTEAFF
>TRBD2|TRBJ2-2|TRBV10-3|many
TGTGCCATCAGTGAGTCACCAGCGGGGGGGGCGAACACCGGGGAGCTGTTTTTT
CAISESPAGGANTGELFF
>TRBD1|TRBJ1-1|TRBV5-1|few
TGCGCCAGCAGCTACTGGACAGGGAGAAACACTGAAGCTTTCTTT
CASSYWTGRNTEAFF
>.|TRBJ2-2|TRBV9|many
TGTGCCAGCAGCGTAGGGGGGGTCGTTACCGGGGAGCTGTTTTTT
CASSVGGVVTGELFF
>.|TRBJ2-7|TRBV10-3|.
TGTGCCATCAGTGAGCTGTCAATGGGGTTCTACGAGCAGTACTTC
CAISELSMGFYEQYF
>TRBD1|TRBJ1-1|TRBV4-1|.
TGCGCCAGCAGCCAAGTGGCCCAGGGGGCAGGGACTGAAGCTTTCTTT
CASSQVAQGAGTEAFF
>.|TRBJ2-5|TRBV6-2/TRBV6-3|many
TGTGCCAGCAGTCGGACAGCCCAAGAGACCCAGTACTTC
CASSRTAQETQYF
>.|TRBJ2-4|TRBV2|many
TGTGCCAGCATCCGGTCGGGACACCCAGCCAAAAACATTCAGTACTTC
CASIRSGHPAKNIQYF
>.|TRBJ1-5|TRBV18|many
TGTGCCAGCTCACCGAGGGAAGGGAGCAATCAGCCCCAGCATTTT
CASSPREGSNQPQHF
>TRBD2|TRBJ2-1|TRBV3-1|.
TGTGCCAGCAGCCTCCCGAGCGGGGGCTCCTACAATGAGCAGTTCTTC
CASSLPSGGSYNEQFF
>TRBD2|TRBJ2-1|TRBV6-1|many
TGTGCCAGCACCCAAAGGGCTAGCGGGGGGTCCTACAATGAGCAGTTCTTC
CASTQRASGGSYNEQFF
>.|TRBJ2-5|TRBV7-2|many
TGTGCCAGCAGCTTAAGGGTGGGACTTCAAGAGACCCAGTACTTC
CASSLRVGLQETQYF
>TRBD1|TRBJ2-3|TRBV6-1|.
TGTGCCAGCAGCTGGGACAGTAGCACAGATACGCAGTATTTT
CASSWDSSTDTQYF
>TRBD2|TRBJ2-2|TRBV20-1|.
TGCAGTGCTGCCACTAGCGGGGGGTGGGACACCGGGGAGCTGTTTTTT
CSAATSGGWDTGELFF
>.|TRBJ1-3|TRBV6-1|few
TGTGCCAGCAGAACCGACATACGCTCTGGAAACACCATATATTTT
CASRTDIRSGNTIYF
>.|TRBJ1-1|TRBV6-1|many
TGTGCCAGCAAGGTACCACGGAACACTGAAGCTTTCTTT
CASKVPRNTEAFF
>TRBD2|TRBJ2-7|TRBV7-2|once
TGTGCCAGCAGTAGGGCGGGGGTCATCGAGCAGTACTTC
CASSRAGVIEQYF
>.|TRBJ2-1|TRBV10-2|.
TGCGCCACGAAGTACCCCTACAATGAGCAGTTCTTC
CATKYPYNEQFF
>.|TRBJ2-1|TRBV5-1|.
TGCGCCAGCAGCGCCTTGATAATCAATGAGCAGTTCTTC
CASSALIINEQFF
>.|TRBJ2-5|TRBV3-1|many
TGTGCCAGCAGCGGGGAGGAGATGGTAGAGACCCAGTACTTC
CASSGEEMVETQYF
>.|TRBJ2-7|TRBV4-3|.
TGCGCCAGCAGCCAAGAGCTCACCTACGAGCAGTACTTC
CASSQELTYEQYF
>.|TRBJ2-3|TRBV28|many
TGTGCCAGCAGGTCTACAGGGACAGATACGCAGTATTTT
CASRSTGTDTQYF
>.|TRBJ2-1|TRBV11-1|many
TGTGCCAGCAGCCGGACAGTTTCCTACAATGAGCAGTTCTTC
CASSRTVSYNEQFF
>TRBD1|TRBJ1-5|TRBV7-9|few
TGTGCCAGCAGCAGACAGGGGACGGATCAGCCCCAGCATTTT
CASSRQGTDQPQHF
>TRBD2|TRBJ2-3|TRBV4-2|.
TGTGCCAGCAGCCAAGTTCATAGCGGGGGGCCAGATACGCAGTATTTT
CASSQVHSGGPDTQYF
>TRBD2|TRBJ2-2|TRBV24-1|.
TGTGCCACCAGTGAGCCAACTAGCGGGGGGCCTTACATGTTCACCGGGGAGCTGTTTTTT
CATSEPTSGGPYMFTGELFF
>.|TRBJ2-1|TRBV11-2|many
TGTGCCAGCAGCTTAGGGGGTTCGATAGCTTCTAGCTCCTACAATGAGCAGTTCTTC
CASSLGGSIASSSYNEQFF
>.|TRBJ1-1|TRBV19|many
TGTGCCACCTGGCGGAACACTGAAGCTTTCTTT
CATWRNTEAFF
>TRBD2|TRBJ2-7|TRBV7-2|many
TGTGCCAGCAGCTTAAGTGCCGGACTAGCGGTTTACGAGCAGTACTTC
CASSLSAGLAVYEQYF
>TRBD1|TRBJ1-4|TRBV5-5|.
TGTGCCAGCAGCTCGACAGGGCCCCTTAATGAAAAACTGTTTTTT
CASSSTGPLNEKLFF
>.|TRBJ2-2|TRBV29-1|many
TGCAGCGCCCTGGAGGCAGCCCACACCGGGGAGCTGTTTTTT
CSALEAAHTGELFF
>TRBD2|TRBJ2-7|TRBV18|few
TGTGCCAGCTCACCAGATAGGGCGGGAGGCGAGCAGTACTTC
CASSPDRAGGEQYF
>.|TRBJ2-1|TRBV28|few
TGTGCCAGCAGTTTGTACCCGGCAAATGAGCAGTTCTTC
CASSLYPANEQFF
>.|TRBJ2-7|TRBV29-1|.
TGCAGCGTTGTCTCACAGGGCCCCTACGAGCAGTACTTC
CSVVSQGPYEQYF
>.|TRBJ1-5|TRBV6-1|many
TGTGCCAGCAGTGAAGCGCTTACTACAGGGTCAAGGTGGGCCCAGCATTTT
CASSEALTTGSRWAQHF
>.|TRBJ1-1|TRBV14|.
TGTGCCAGCAGCCAAGTTGGCAGGGACACTGAAGCTTTCTTT
CASSQVGRDTEAFF
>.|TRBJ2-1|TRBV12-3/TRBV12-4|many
TGTGCCAGCAGTTTAGGTCGGGATGAGCAGTTCTTC
CASSLGRDEQFF